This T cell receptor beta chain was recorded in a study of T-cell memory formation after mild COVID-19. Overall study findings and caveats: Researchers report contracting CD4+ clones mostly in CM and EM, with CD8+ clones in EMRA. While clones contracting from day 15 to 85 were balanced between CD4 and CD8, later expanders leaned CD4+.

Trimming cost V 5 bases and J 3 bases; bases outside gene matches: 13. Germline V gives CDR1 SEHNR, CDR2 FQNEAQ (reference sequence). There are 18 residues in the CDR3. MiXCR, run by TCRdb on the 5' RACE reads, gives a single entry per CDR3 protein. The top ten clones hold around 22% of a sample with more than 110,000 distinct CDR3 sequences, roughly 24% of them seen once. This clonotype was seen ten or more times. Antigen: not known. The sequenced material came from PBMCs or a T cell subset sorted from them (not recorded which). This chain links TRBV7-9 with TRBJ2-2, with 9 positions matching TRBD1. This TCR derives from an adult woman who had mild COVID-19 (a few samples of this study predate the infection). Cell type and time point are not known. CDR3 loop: CASSHPGTGYGDTGELFF. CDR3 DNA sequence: TGTGCCAGCAGCCATCCCGGGACAGGGTACGGAGACACCGGGGAGCTGTTTTTT.